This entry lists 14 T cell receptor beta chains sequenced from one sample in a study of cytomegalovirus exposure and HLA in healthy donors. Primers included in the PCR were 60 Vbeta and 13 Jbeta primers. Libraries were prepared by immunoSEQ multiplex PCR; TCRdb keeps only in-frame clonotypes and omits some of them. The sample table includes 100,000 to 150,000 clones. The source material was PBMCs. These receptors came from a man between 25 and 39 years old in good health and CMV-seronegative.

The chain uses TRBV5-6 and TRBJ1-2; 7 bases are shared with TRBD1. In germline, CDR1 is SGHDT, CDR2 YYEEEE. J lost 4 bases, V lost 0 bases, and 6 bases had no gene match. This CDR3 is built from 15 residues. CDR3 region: CASSLAKGAGYGYTF. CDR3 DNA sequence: TGTGCCAGCAGCTTGGCAAAGGGGGCGGGCTATGGCTACACCTTC.

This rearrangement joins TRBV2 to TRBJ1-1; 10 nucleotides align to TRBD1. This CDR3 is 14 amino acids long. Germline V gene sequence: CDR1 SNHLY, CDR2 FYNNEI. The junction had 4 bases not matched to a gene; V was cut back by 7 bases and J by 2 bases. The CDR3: CASMDRGTNTEAFF. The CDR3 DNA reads TGTGCCAGCATGGACAGGGGGACAAACACTGAAGCTTTCTTT.

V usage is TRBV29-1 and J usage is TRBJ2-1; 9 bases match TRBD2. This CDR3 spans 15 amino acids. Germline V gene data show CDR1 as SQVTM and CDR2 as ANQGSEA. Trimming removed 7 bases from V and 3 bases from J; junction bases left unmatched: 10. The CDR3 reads CSARNGTSFYNEQFF. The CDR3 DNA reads TGCAGCGCCAGAAACGGGACTAGCTTCTACAATGAGCAGTTCTTC.

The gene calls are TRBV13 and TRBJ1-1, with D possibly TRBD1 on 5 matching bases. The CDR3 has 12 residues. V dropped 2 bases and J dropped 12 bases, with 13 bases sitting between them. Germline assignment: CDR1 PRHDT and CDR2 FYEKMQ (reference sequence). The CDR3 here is CASSLSFQGSFF. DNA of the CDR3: TGTGCCAGCAGCTTAAGTTTCCAGGGATCTTTCTTT.

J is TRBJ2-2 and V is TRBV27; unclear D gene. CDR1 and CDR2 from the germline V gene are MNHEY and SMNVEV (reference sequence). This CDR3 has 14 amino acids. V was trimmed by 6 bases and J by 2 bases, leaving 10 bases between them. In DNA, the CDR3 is TGTGCCAGCAGAAGCGACCGAAACACCGGGGAGCTGTTTTTT. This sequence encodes CASRSDRNTGELFF.

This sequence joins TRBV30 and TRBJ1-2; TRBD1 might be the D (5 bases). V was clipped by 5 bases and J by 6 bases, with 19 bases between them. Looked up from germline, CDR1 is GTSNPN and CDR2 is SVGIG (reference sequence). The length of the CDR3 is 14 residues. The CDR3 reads CAWAGGRQWDGYTF. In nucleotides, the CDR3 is TGTGCCTGGGCGGGGGGTCGGCAGTGGGATGGCTACACCTTC.

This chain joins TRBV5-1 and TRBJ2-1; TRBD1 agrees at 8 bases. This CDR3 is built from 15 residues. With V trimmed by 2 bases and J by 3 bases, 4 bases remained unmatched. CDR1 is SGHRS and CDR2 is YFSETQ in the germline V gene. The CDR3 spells CASSLRTGSYNEQFF. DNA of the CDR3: TGCGCCAGCAGCTTACGGACAGGGAGCTACAATGAGCAGTTCTTC.

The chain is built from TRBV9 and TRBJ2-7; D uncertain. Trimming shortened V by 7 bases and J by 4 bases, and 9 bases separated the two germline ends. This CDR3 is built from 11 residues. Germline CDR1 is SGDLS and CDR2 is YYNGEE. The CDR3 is CASGQEYEQYF. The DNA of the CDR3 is TGTGCCAGCGGGCAGGAATACGAGCAGTACTTC.

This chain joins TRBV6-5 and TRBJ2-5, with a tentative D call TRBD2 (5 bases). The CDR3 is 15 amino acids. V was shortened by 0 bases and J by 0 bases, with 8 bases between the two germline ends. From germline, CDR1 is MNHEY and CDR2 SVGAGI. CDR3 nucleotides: TGTGCCAGCAGTTACTCCCTAGCAAACCAAGAGACCCAGTACTTC. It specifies CASSYSLANQETQYF.

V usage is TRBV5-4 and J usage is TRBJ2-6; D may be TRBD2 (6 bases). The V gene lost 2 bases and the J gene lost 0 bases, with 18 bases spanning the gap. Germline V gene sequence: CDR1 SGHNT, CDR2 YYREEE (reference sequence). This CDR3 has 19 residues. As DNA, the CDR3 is TGTGCCAGCAGCTTCCTGGTGGAGCGGGCGAGCTCTGGGGCCAACGTCCTGACTTTC. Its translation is CASSFLVERASSGANVLTF.

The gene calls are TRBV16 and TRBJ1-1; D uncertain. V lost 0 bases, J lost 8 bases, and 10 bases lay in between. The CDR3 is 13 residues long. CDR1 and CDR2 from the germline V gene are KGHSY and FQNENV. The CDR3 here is CASSQSAGGEAFF. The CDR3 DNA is TGTGCCAGCAGCCAATCGGCGGGCGGGGAAGCTTTCTTT.

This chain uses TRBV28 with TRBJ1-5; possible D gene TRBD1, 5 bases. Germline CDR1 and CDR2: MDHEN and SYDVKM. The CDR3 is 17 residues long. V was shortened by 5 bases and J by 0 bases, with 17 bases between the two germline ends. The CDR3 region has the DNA TGTGCCAGCAGTCCACCCGCCAGGGTACGTAGCAATCAGCCCCAGCATTTT. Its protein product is CASSPPARVRSNQPQHF.

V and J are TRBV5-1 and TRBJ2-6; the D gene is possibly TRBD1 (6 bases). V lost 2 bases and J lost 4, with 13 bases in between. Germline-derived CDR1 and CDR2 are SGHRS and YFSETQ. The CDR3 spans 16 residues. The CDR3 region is CASSLPTGLGANVLTF. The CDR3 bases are TGCGCCAGCAGCTTACCGACAGGCCTGGGGGCCAACGTCCTGACTTTC.

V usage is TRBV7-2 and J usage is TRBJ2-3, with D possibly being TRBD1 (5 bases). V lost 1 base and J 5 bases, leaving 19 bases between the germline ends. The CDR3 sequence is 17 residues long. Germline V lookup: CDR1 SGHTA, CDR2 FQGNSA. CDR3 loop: CASSLVPRGQRRDTQYF. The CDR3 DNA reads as TGTGCCAGCAGCTTAGTGCCCCGTGGACAACGAAGAGATACGCAGTATTTT.